This TCR beta chain was captured by sequencing in a study of control samples from healthy donors and cancer patients. The CDR3 consists of 17 residues. Germline V gene lookup returns CDR1 LGHDT and CDR2 YNNKEL (reference sequence). V lost 2 bases and J lost 2; bases outside the gene matches: 8. Data came from immunoSEQ multiplex PCR; TCRdb stores just in-frame clones and leaves some out. Of 250,000 to 300,000 clones listed, almost 85% are singletons. This chain links TRBV3-1 (or the pseudogene TRBV3-2) with TRBJ2-5; 10 bases are shared with TRBD1. The sample consisted of PBMCs. The TCR sequence derives from a woman aged 60 to 75 with lung cancer. CDR3: CASSQHSGTGVQETQYF. In DNA form, the CDR3 reads TGTGCCAGCAGCCAACACTCCGGGACAGGGGTTCAAGAGACCCAGTACTTC.